This TCR beta chain derives from a study of T cell responses to AZD1222 COVID-19 vaccine. Per the germline V gene, CDR1 is LGHDT and CDR2 is YNNKEL (reference sequence). V shed 5 bases, J shed 4 bases, and the junction held 4 bases outside the gene matches. CDR3 length: 15 amino acids. Generated by immunoSEQ multiplex PCR, the TCRdb table keeps only in-frame clones and is missing some. The sample consists of about 170,000 clones, 85% to 95% of them appearing once. This chain uses TRBV3-1 (or the pseudogene TRBV3-2) with TRBJ2-1, with 11 bases that match TRBD2. The input for sequencing was peripheral blood, taken on day 0 of AZD1222 vaccination. The TCR originated in an adult in good health. The CDR3 DNA reads as TGTGCCAGCAGCATGACTAGCGGGGCATACAATGAGCAGTTCTTC. Translation gives CASSMTSGAYNEQFF.